The 21 T cell receptor beta chains in this list originate from one sample, sequenced in a study of CD4+ T cells in melanoma (dated 2022 in TCRdb). Libraries were prepared through the immunoSEQ multiplex PCR assay. Held by TCRdb, this immuneACCESS table contains in-frame sequences only and omits some clones. Under half of the omission traces to an unresolved V gene where checked; the cause of the rest is unknown. The table for this sample lists over 15,000 clones; less than 85% of them were counted only once. The ten most abundant clones make up 10% to 15% of the sample. Material for sequencing was cells from a culture (not recorded whether cultured in vitro). Source of these receptors: a human donor with melanoma.

The chain carries TRBV19 and TRBJ2-1, with D perhaps TRBD1 or TRBD2 (5 bases each). The CDR3 has 16 amino acids. Germline V gene lookup returns CDR1 LNHDA and CDR2 SQIVND (reference sequence). V lost 7 bases and J 3 bases, leaving 19 bases between the germline ends. CDR3 protein: CASTPLSGTSYNEQFF. The CDR3 DNA reads as TGTGCCAGTACCCCCCTCTCCGGGACCAGCTACAATGAGCAGTTCTTC.

The V call is TRBV18, the J call TRBJ1-1; TRBD1 agrees at 8 bases. V was clipped by 4 bases and J by 5 bases; unmatched bases: 9. The CDR3 spans 15 residues. Germline-derived CDR1 and CDR2 are KGHSH and LQKENI. The CDR3 DNA reads as TGTGCCAGCTCACGATACCGGGACAGGAAGACTGAAGCTTTCTTT. This gives the protein CASSRYRDRKTEAFF.

The chain couples TRBV5-5 to TRBJ1-5; a possible D gene is TRBD1 (5 bases). Germline values: CDR1 SGHKS, CDR2 YYEKEE (reference sequence). The CDR3 length is 14 residues. The V end lost 2 bases, the J end lost 7 bases, and 13 bases lay between the germline ends. The chain's CDR3 is CASSLMGVGQPQHF. Written as DNA, the CDR3 is TGTGCCAGCAGCTTAATGGGGGTAGGGCAGCCCCAGCATTTT. Drawing the rest from reference TRBV5-5 and TRBJ1-5, the complete variable domain is DAGVTQSPTHLIKTRGQQVTLRCSPISGHKSVSWYQQVLGQGPQFIFQYYEKEERGRGNFPDRFSARQFPNYSSELNVNALLLGDSALYLCASSLMGVGQPQHFGDGTRLSIL.

This sequence joins TRBV5-5 and TRBJ2-3, with D unclear. Trimming removed 2 bases from V and 5 bases from J, with 15 bases in between. The CDR3 contains 15 residues. Germline assignment: CDR1 SGHKS and CDR2 YYEKEE (reference sequence). The CDR3 region has the DNA TGTGCCAGCAGCTTTGAACTGACCTATCAAGATACGCAGTATTTT. This codes for CASSFELTYQDTQYF.

The chain has TRBV9 and TRBJ1-3; D remains ambiguous. V gave up 4 bases and J gave up 2 bases, with 19 bases separating them. CDR1 and CDR2 (germline): SGDLS, YYNGEE. The CDR3 sequence is 17 residues long. The CDR3 here is CASSLSLGDRTGNTIYF. The CDR3 DNA follows: TGTGCCAGCAGCCTCTCTCTGGGTGACCGAACTGGAAACACCATATATTTT.

V gene TRBV6-1 combines with J gene TRBJ1-1; the D is unclear. The germline V and J ends were trimmed by 8 bases and 0 bases, with 13 bases remaining between them. The germline V gene encodes CDR1 MNHNS and CDR2 SASEGT. CDR3 size: 14 residues. The CDR3: CASSEINMNTEAFF. In DNA, the CDR3 is TGTGCCAGCTCTGAGATAAACATGAACACTGAAGCTTTCTTT.

V is TRBV5-6 and J is TRBJ1-2, with a weak D call TRBD1 (5 bases). Germline V CDR1 and CDR2: SGHDT, YYEEEE. This CDR3 is built from 17 residues. V was shortened by 3 bases and J by 1 base, with 19 bases between the two germline ends. CDR3 protein: CASSSRHTGTYNYGYTF. CDR3 sequence (DNA): TGTGCCAGCAGCTCCCGGCATACCGGGACTTATAACTATGGCTACACCTTC.

V and J are TRBV5-4 and TRBJ2-5; TRBD1 is a possible D gene (5 bases). Trimming shortened V by 0 bases and J by 6 bases, and 6 bases separated the two germline ends. This CDR3 has 12 amino acids. Germline V gene lookup returns CDR1 SGHNT and CDR2 YYREEE (reference sequence). The CDR3 coding sequence is TGTGCCAGCAGCTTGGAGGGGAAGACCCAGTACTTC. Protein: CASSLEGKTQYF.

The V gene is TRBV7-8, the J gene TRBJ1-5; the D gene is possibly TRBD1 (6 bases). V dropped 5 bases and J dropped 6 bases, with 17 bases sitting between them. This CDR3 spans 15 amino acids. Looked up from germline, CDR1 is SGHVS and CDR2 is FQNEAQ. CDR3 DNA sequence: TGTGCCAGCAGCCCCCGTTTGCAGGGGAGTCAGCCCCAGCATTTT. It codes for CASSPRLQGSQPQHF.

In its sample, this clone was seen once. The chain combines TRBV6-5 with TRBJ1-5; no reliable D call. The germline CDR1 and CDR2 sequences are MNHEY and SVGAGI. The V end lost 2 bases, the J end lost 3 bases, and 8 bases lay between the germline ends. The CDR3 extends over 14 amino acids. CDR3 DNA sequence: TGTGCCAGCAGTTACGACGGGTTCAATCAGCCCCAGCATTTT. This encodes CASSYDGFNQPQHF.

The J gene is TRBJ1-1, the V gene TRBV6-6; D is ambiguous. Germline V CDR1 and CDR2: MNHNY, SVGAGI (reference sequence). Trimming took off 3 bases at V and 6 bases at J, with 14 bases between the two ends. The CDR3 extends over 14 amino acids. The CDR3 loop is CASSYEGGAPEAFF. The CDR3 bases are TGTGCCAGCAGTTATGAGGGAGGCGCGCCTGAAGCTTTCTTT.

The chain links TRBV5-1 to TRBJ1-1; no clear D gene. Looked up from germline, CDR1 is SGHRS and CDR2 is YFSETQ. Trimming cost V 0 bases and J 8 bases, with 8 bases left between them. The CDR3 runs to 12 residues. The CDR3 DNA reads TGCGCCAGCAGCTTGGTCGGGATCGAAGCTTTCTTT. It translates to CASSLVGIEAFF.

This clone is deemed medium-sized (0.01 to 0.1%). CDR3 nucleotides: TGTGCCAGCAGCTTAACTAGCGGGGGGCGAGGGCCTGGTGAGCAGTACTTC. Translated, it gives CASSLTSGGRGPGEQYF. The V and J genes are TRBV7-2 and TRBJ2-7, with TRBD2 matching over 12 bases. The CDR3 covers 17 residues. V dropped 2 bases and J dropped 7; count of bases not matched to a gene: 12. CDR1 and CDR2 from the germline V gene are SGHTA and FQGNSA.

The chain has TRBV2 and TRBJ1-2; D ambiguous. The CDR3 runs 15 residues. The V end lost 0 bases, the J end lost 4 bases, and 12 bases lay between the germline ends. Germline V gene lookup returns CDR1 SNHLY and CDR2 FYNNEI. CDR3 region: CASSEASLRVYGYTF. The CDR3 DNA follows: TGTGCCAGCAGTGAAGCTAGCCTGCGGGTCTATGGCTACACCTTC.

The genes are TRBV7-3 and TRBJ2-5; possibly TRBD2 for D (6 bases). With 4 bases removed from V and 1 base from J, the gap between germline ends came to 13 bases. The CDR3 runs 15 residues. The V gene's germline CDR1 is SGHTA and CDR2 FQGTGA. CDR3: CASSSRGNPQETQYF. CDR3 sequence (DNA): TGTGCCAGCAGCTCCCGGGGGAATCCCCAAGAGACCCAGTACTTC.

The gene calls are TRBV5-1 and TRBJ2-7; D might be TRBD1 or TRBD2, each matching 5 bases. Germline CDR1 and CDR2: SGHRS and YFSETQ. V was cut by 4 bases and J by 0 bases, with 14 bases left in between. The CDR3 is 15 amino acids. Here the CDR3 reads CASSAQGPSSYEQYF. Here the CDR3 DNA reads TGCGCCAGCAGCGCGCAGGGACCCAGCTCCTACGAGCAGTACTTC.

The chain recombines TRBV28 with TRBJ2-7; D is unclear. Deletions cut 6 bases from V and 4 bases from J, with 19 bases between. The germline CDR1 and CDR2 sequences are MDHEN and SYDVKM. This CDR3 has 15 residues. This CDR3 is CASRPNQLSRYEQYF. The CDR3 nucleotides read TGTGCCAGCAGACCCAACCAACTTTCCCGATACGAGCAGTACTTC.

The chain employs TRBV2 and TRBJ1-6; D uncertain. With 6 bases removed from V and 9 bases from J, the gap between germline ends came to 21 bases. The germline CDR1 and CDR2 sequences are SNHLY and FYNNEI. The CDR3 runs to 16 residues. CDR3 bases: TGTGCCAGCAGCGTGGACCGAGCCGGAGAGGGTTCACCCCTCCACTTT. It encodes CASSVDRAGEGSPLHF.

The V and J genes are TRBV6-5 and TRBJ1-5; the match to TRBD1 covers 9 bases. The CDR3 covers 14 residues. The junction had 6 bases not matched to a gene; V was cut back by 7 bases and J by 5 bases. Looked up from germline, CDR1 is MNHEY and CDR2 is SVGAGI. CDR3 coding DNA: TGTGCCAGCACCGAGGACAGGGGATATCAGCCCCAGCATTTT. Its protein is CASTEDRGYQPQHF.

This clone was seen more than once but under ten times. The CDR3 loop reads CSVEKGATDTQYF. DNA for the CDR3: TGCAGCGTTGAAAAGGGGGCGACAGATACGCAGTATTTT. The chain is built from TRBV29-1 and TRBJ2-3; 7 nucleotides agree with TRBD1. This CDR3 has 13 amino acids. Germline values: CDR1 SQVTM, CDR2 ANQGSEA. J was trimmed by 3 bases and V by 2 bases; bases with no gene match: 2.

The J gene is TRBJ2-7, the V gene TRBV6-6; D is possibly TRBD2 (5 bases). V gave up 2 bases and J gave up 1 base, with 12 bases separating them. Looked up from germline, CDR1 is MNHNY and CDR2 is SVGAGI (reference sequence). This CDR3 region has 15 residues. The CDR3 is CASSYTTSGSYEQYF. CDR3 sequence (DNA): TGTGCCAGCAGTTACACAACGTCGGGATCCTACGAGCAGTACTTC.